This T cell receptor (beta chain) came from a study of T-cell memory formation after mild COVID-19 listed by TCRdb under 2021. Study-level background: Most TCR sequence clusters were specific to one of the two donors. In two donors, T-cell clones that expanded and contracted after mild COVID-19 were followed by sequencing TCRalpha and TCRbeta repertoires longitudinally. The cohort comprised two young, previously healthy adult volunteers, one female and one male. The paper's findings and limits, for the study overall: Some responding clones were detected in pre-infection memory, suggesting pre-existing cross-reactive memory T cells joined the SARS-CoV-2 response. Whether the second-wave clones peaking on day 37 were SARS-CoV-2 specific was not confirmed. Contracting CD4+ clones were located mainly in the CM and EM memory subsets, whereas CD8+ clones were found to be enriched in EMRA. Only a couple of mild cases were covered by the study, and larger cohorts that include severe cases with pre-infection samples were considered necessary. Clones that contracted from day 15 to 85 showed balanced CD4/CD8 phenotypes, whereas a second wave of clones that expanded from day 15 to 37 leaned towards CD4+.

TCRdb names Illumina NovaSeq 6000 as the instrument used. cDNA libraries for TCRalpha and TCRbeta were prepared by 5'RACE using constant-segment primers, with sample barcodes and unique molecular identifiers added. Trizol reagent was used to extract RNA from every sample. Libraries were amplified in two PCR steps, with a second sample barcode and Illumina TruSeq adapters added in the second step. The libraries were sequenced on an Illumina NovaSeq using 2 x 150 bp paired-end reads. In the paper's pipeline: With migec v1.2.7, reads were demultiplexed and then collapsed into UMI-guided consensus sequences. Using mixcr v2.1.11, UMI consensuses were aligned to TRA and TRB V and J templates and then assembled into clonotypes. Clonotypes were classified as expanded or contracted when called significant by both edgeR and NoisET, with noise models trained on biological replicates. edgeR calls used a false discovery rate-adjusted p below 0.01 and a log2 fold-change threshold of 1. As an exploratory analysis of dynamics, max-normalized trajectories of the 1000 most abundant clonotypes were examined with PCA combined with hierarchical clustering. Separately sequenced CD4+ and CD8+ repertoires were used to assign a CD4 or CD8 phenotype to each responding clone. The raw public reads went through TCRdb reprocessing: fastp at Q25, MiXCR clone calling, in-frame beta chains kept. Here each entry gathers all rows of one CDR3 protein and keeps the most common genes and DNA. The V and J calls follow TCRdb's processing rather than the paper's. This sample lists approximately 300,000 distinct CDR3 sequences; 15% to 20% were detected once. Together, the top ten hold more than 20% of the sample.

PBMCs were isolated by Ficoll-Paque density gradient centrifugation. A distance of 13 bases separates the germline ends of V and J, which lose 0 bases and 5 bases respectively. CDR1 SGHTA and CDR2 FQGTGA are derived from the germline V gene. The CDR3 runs 15 amino acids, cysteine and phenylalanine included. The kept DNA is CDR3 alone, 45 bases in frame from the first base. Remarks on this clonotype: It has no known antigen specificity. The input lacks base qualities; no much larger clone sits a single base away.

The sequencing sample was made of PBMCs or a T cell subset sorted from them (not recorded which). This sequence originates from a man younger than 30 who had mild COVID-19 (a few samples of this study predate the infection). The sample titles of this study are shuffled in the database, so cell type and time point are left out; the donor was told from shared clones. In this chain, TRBV7-3 is recombined with TRBJ1-1; too little of a D gene remains to name it. CDR3 reads: CASSLTAVGGTEAFF. The nucleotides read TGTGCCAGCAGCTTAACGGCGGTAGGAGGAACTGAAGCTTTCTTT. Supplemented by the reference TRBV7-3 and TRBJ1-1 proteins around the CDR3, the complete variable domain is GAGVSQTPSNKVTEKGKYVELRCDPISGHTALYWYRQSLGQGPEFLIYFQGTGAADDSGLPNDRFFAVRPEGSVSTLKIQRTERGDSAVYLCASSLTAVGGTEAFFGQGTRLTVV.